The clone carrying this T cell receptor (beta chain) was observed a few times. The data were produced by immunoSEQ multiplex PCR, yet TCRdb's version contains in-frame clones alone and is incomplete. The sample shows approximately 190,000 clones, about 83% of them seen only once. These data come from a study of blood T cell repertoires in COVID-19. The overall study: PBMCs, B-cell-depleted T cells, or T cells were the source of the cDNA or gDNA that made up the material.

The cohort comprised adults aged about 18 to 90 years residing in 20 to 30 US areas. In the 2 weeks before study entry, exposed participants met a COVID-19 case, which was PCR-confirmed or clinician-diagnosed. The specimen was PBMCs or T cells enriched from blood (not recorded which). This clonotype originated in a woman aged 25 to 39 who had been exposed to COVID-19.

CDR3 in amino acids: CASSFSDRMIYGYTF. CDR3 sequence (DNA): TGTGCCAGCAGTTTTTCGGACAGGATGATTTATGGCTACACCTTC. The chain employs TRBV28 and TRBJ1-2, with 7 bases aligning to TRBD1. The CDR3 is 15 amino acids. The germline gives CDR1 MDHEN, CDR2 SYDVKM. V shed 3 bases and J 5 bases; nucleotides not matched to a gene: 9.